This T cell receptor (beta chain) was documented in a study of blood T cell repertoires in COVID-19. Overall study context: Sample material is recorded as cDNA or gDNA derived from T cells, B-cell-depleted T cells, or PBMCs.

The data were produced by immunoSEQ multiplex PCR, yet TCRdb's version contains in-frame clones alone and is incomplete. Of 150,000 to 200,000 clones listed, about 85% are singletons. The CDR3 length is 17 residues. With 4 bases clipped from V and 5 bases from J, the junction kept 13 bases outside the gene matches. Germline CDR1 and CDR2: KGHSH and LQKENI. V gene TRBV18 combines with J gene TRBJ1-5; 8 nucleotides agree with TRBD1. The TCR originated in a man between 60 and 75 years old with active or convalescent COVID-19. Sequencing was performed on peripheral blood. CDR3 DNA: TGTGCCAGCTCACTACAAGCGGGACAGGCCGGGTATCAGCCCCAGCATTTT. Translated, it gives CASSLQAGQAGYQPQHF.